The TCR beta chain under discussion was sequenced for a study of T cell responses to AZD1222 COVID-19 vaccine. Generated by immunoSEQ multiplex PCR, the TCRdb table keeps only in-frame clones and is missing some. The sample holds over 110,000 clones, around 90% seen once. The source of this sequence is an adult in good health. This specimen was peripheral blood, taken on day 0 of AZD1222 vaccination.

DNA for the CDR3: TGTGCCATCAGTGAGTCGGACAGGGTCGGCACTGAAGCTTTCTTT. Protein: CAISESDRVGTEAFF. V gene TRBV10-3 combines with J gene TRBJ1-1; 8 positions match TRBD1. V was clipped by 0 bases and J by 4 bases; unmatched bases: 4. Germline V gene sequence: CDR1 ENHRY, CDR2 SYGVKD. The length of the CDR3 is 15 residues.